The 8 T cell receptor beta chains listed next were all sequenced from one sample in a study of T-cell memory formation after mild COVID-19. TCRdb re-analysed the 5' RACE reads in MiXCR, keeping a single row per CDR3 protein. The table lists approximately 580,000 distinct CDR3 sequences, roughly 20% of them singletons. The sequenced sample was PBMCs or a T cell subset sorted from them (not recorded which). These receptors all come from an adult woman who had mild COVID-19 (a few samples of this study predate the infection). Cell type and time point are not known.

The sample holds a few counts of this clonotype. The chain has TRBV25-1 and TRBJ1-5, with 7 bases lining up with TRBD1. The V and J ends lost 2 bases and 3 bases, in that order; junction bases with no gene match: 1. The germline gives CDR1 MGHDK, CDR2 SYGVNS. This CDR3 region has 14 residues. The CDR3 protein is CASSETGDNQPQHF. CDR3 bases: TGTGCCAGCAGTGAAACAGGGGACAATCAGCCCCAGCATTTT.

This chain links TRBV12-3 or TRBV12-4 with TRBJ1-5; D gene ambiguous. CDR3 length: 12 residues. V gave up 3 bases and J gave up 7 bases, with 7 bases separating them. Here the CDR3 DNA reads TGTGCCAGCAGTTTGATGGGGCAGCCCCAGCATTTT. Protein: CASSLMGQPQHF.

The table lists this clonotype with many counts. V is TRBV19 and J is TRBJ2-3; D unclear. The ends were cut back, 3 bases at V and 6 bases at J, with 4 bases in the middle. There are 11 residues in the CDR3. Germline V CDR1 and CDR2: LNHDA, SQIVND (reference sequence). DNA of the CDR3: TGTGCCAGTAGTATGGGGGATACGCAGTATTTT. The encoded protein is CASSMGDTQYF. Looking up the rest from reference TRBV19 and TRBJ2-3 gives the full variable domain: DGGITQSPKYLFRKEGQNVTLSCEQNLNHDAMYWYRQDPGQGLRLIYYSQIVNDFQKGDIAEGYSVSREKKESFPLTVTSAQKNPTAFYLCASSMGDTQYFGPGTRLTVL.

This clonotype was seen many times. This chain uses TRBV9 with TRBJ1-4, with D tentatively TRBD1 (6 bases). The CDR3 is 15 amino acids. The V gene lost 0 bases and the J gene lost 6 bases, with 12 bases spanning the gap. Germline V gene lookup returns CDR1 SGDLS and CDR2 YYNGEE. This CDR3 is CASSVAGVLHEKLFF. DNA of the CDR3: TGTGCCAGCAGCGTAGCAGGGGTCCTTCATGAAAAACTGTTTTTT.

This clonotype was counted a few times. This rearrangement joins TRBV3-1 to TRBJ2-1; D is perhaps TRBD2 (5 bases). Per the germline V gene, CDR1 is LGHDT and CDR2 is YNNKEL (reference sequence). The CDR3 spans 12 residues. V was pared by 8 bases and J by 10 bases, with 15 bases between. CDR3 residues: CASVAGGEEQFF. The CDR3 DNA reads as TGTGCCAGCGTGGCAGGAGGAGAGGAGCAGTTCTTC.

This clonotype was counted only a few times. V usage is TRBV2 and J usage is TRBJ1-5; TRBD1 matches at 7 bases. CDR1 is SNHLY and CDR2 is FYNNEI in the germline V gene. The junction had 6 bases not matched to a gene; V was cut back by 6 bases and J by 4 bases. The CDR3 loop spans 14 amino acids. CDR3 DNA: TGTGCCAGCAGCGCTCGACAGGGAAATCAGCCCCAGCATTTT. Translated, it gives CASSARQGNQPQHF. Based on the CDR3 plus reference TRBV2 and TRBJ1-5, the full variable domain is EPEVTQTPSHQVTQMGQEVILRCVPISNHLYFYWYRQILGQKVEFLVSFYNNEISEKSEIFDDQFSVERPDGSNFTLKIRSTKLEDSAMYFCASSARQGNQPQHFGDGTRLSIL.

This chain connects TRBV24-1 to TRBJ1-5, with D unclear. Germline-derived CDR1 and CDR2 are KGHDR and SFDVKD. The CDR3 loop spans 12 amino acids. The V end lost 4 bases, the J end lost 7 bases, and 7 bases lay between the germline ends. The chain's CDR3 is CATSEPGQPQHF. The CDR3 nucleotides are TGTGCCACCAGTGAGCCCGGGCAGCCCCAGCATTTT.

This clonotype has a handful of counts. CDR3 nucleotide sequence: TGTGCCAGCAGTCGACCGCCGGGACAGGGGATCTACGAGCAGTACTTC. Its translation: CASSRPPGQGIYEQYF. The chain recombines TRBV7-2 with TRBJ2-7; 10 bases are a match to TRBD1. The CDR3 spans 16 residues. The V segment lost 6 bases and the J segment 3 bases; nucleotides outside the gene matches: 11. The germline V gene has CDR1 SGHTA and CDR2 FQGNSA.